This TCR beta chain was profiled in a study of blood T cell repertoires in COVID-19 (dated by TCRdb to the early 2020s). For the study in its entirety: Collaborator samples came from the United States, Italy and Spain and covered acute and convalescent phases of COVID-19. The prospective study material was composed of cDNA or gDNA derived from T cells, B-cell-depleted T cells, or PBMCs. The dataset comprised deeply sampled blood TCRbeta repertoires from subjects exposed to, actively infected with, or recovered from COVID-19. A freely available public database, intended as a resource for researchers studying the immune response to SARS-CoV-2, is where the repertoires were released. Samples came from the ongoing ImmuneRACE study (first 160 participants) plus 1,254 subjects from 6 global collaborators. The sample metadata nearly always contained a de-identified subject ID, COVID-19 status, age in years and sex. Where HLA class I and class II types were available, the types were taken from metadata supplied by the sample provider, not from assay-based typing. Summary of the overall study and its limitations: The amount of clinical and demographic metadata varied by source and participant and was provided uncurated.

The immunoSEQ Assay, a bias-controlled multiplex PCR, was used to amplify TCRbeta CDR3 regions from genomic DNA. The paper's data handling went like this. The number of nucleated cells in each sample was estimated from the amplification of reference gene primers within the assay. To quantify the absolute abundance of each unique TCRbeta CDR3 rearrangement, sequence reads were collapsed and filtered. Productive Simpson clonality was computed per sample as the square root of Simpson's diversity index over productive rearrangements. Drawn from immuneACCESS, this table holds only the in-frame rearrangements with V and J called that TCRdb kept. Clones are partly lost; checked studies trace under half to an unresolved V gene and leave the rest unexplained. Clone size and V and J calls were adopted from that table, with D and trimming inferred from the DNA. This sample holds approximately 120,000 clones; around four fifths were observed only once. Jointly, the top ten make up 4.5% to 6% of the sample.

One collaborating source in Seattle enrolled patients while the patients were actively infected and followed the patients over time throughout the course of disease. Collaborating institutions collected whole blood in K2EDTA tubes following their own protocols. Collaborator samples were shipped for TCRbeta analysis as frozen whole blood, isolated PBMCs, or DNA extracted from either sample type. This clone appeared once. Its antigen specificity is not known. No much larger clone is present one base from it, and per-base qualities are unavailable. V sheds 0 bases and J sheds 6 bases, leaving 12 bases between their ends. The CDR3 holds 15 amino acids from the cysteine to the phenylalanine. The only DNA kept is the CDR3, 45 bases in frame from the first base. The germline V gene yields KGHSH for CDR1 and LQKENI for CDR2.

This clonotype originated in a man aged 80 or over with COVID-19, enrolled during active disease. The rearrangement joined TRBV18 to TRBJ2-1; a weak D assignment points to TRBD1 (5 bases agree). Sequencing used peripheral blood. This receptor carries the CDR3 CASSPPGRQPNEQFF. The sequenced DNA: TGTGCCAGCTCACCACCGGGGCGACAGCCCAATGAGCAGTTCTTC.